The 27 T cell receptor beta chains below all came from one sample that was sequenced in a study of vaccination and CD4 T cells after COVID-19. The Oncomine TCR Beta short-read assay was applied to DNA of cultured CD4+ T cells. TCRdb processed the PCR reads anew with MiXCR; each CDR3 protein has one entry. The repertoire holds some 12,000 distinct CDR3 sequences, with roughly 23% as singletons. These receptors' antigens are unknown. As to treatment: approximately nine-day PBMC culture with coronavirus spike peptide pools or control peptides (ViraFEST assay). The material sequenced was CD4+ T cells from blood, cultured in vitro, taken after SARS-CoV-2 vaccination. The receptors stem from a human donor who had recovered from COVID-19.

The V call is TRBV2, the J call TRBJ1-5; no firm D call. CDR3 length equals 14 residues. With 6 bases removed from V and 3 bases from J, the gap between germline ends came to 12 bases. CDR1 is SNHLY, CDR2 FYNNEI, per germline. The CDR3 DNA reads TGTGCCAGCAGGCAGAGCCTGAACAATCAGCCCCAGCATTTT. It encodes CASRQSLNNQPQHF.

The J gene is TRBJ2-1, the V gene TRBV10-1, with TRBD1 matching over 9 bases. CDR1 and CDR2 (germline): WNHNN, SYGVQD (reference sequence). V was clipped by 5 bases and J by 4 bases; unmatched bases: 6. The CDR3 runs to 15 residues. Here the CDR3 DNA reads TGCGCCAGCAGTCCTCGGGACAGGGATTACAATGAGCAGTTCTTC. Protein product: CASSPRDRDYNEQFF.

This clonotype appeared a few times. The genes are TRBV29-1 and TRBJ2-2; D gene unclear. V lost 4 bases and J 3 bases, leaving 12 bases between the germline ends. This CDR3 has 14 amino acids. Germline lookup yields CDR1 SQVTM and CDR2 ANQGSEA. The CDR3, as DNA: TGCAGCGTTGGTGTGGCAGACCACACCGGGGAGCTGTTTTTT. Translation gives CSVGVADHTGELFF.

The table lists this clonotype with a few counts. The DNA for the CDR3 is TGTGCCAGCAGCTTGGGACAGGGGGCTGTCCTGACTTTC. This translates into CASSLGQGAVLTF. The rearrangement uses TRBV11-2 and TRBJ2-6, with 12 bases fitting TRBD1. Germline V gene lookup returns CDR1 SGHAT and CDR2 FQNNGV. The CDR3 length is 13 residues. V was clipped by 3 bases and J by 13 bases; unmatched bases: 1. Using reference TRBV11-2 and TRBJ2-6 for the parts outside the CDR3, the full variable domain is EAGVAQSPRYKIIEKRQSVAFWCNPISGHATLYWYQQILGQGPKLLIQFQNNGVVDDSQLPKDRFSAERLKGVDSTLKIQPAKLEDSAVYLCASSLGQGAVLTFGAGSRLTVL.

This clonotype is medium-sized in the sample. This chain uses TRBV6-5 with TRBJ1-6, with D possibly being TRBD1 (6 bases). V shed 2 bases and J shed 6 bases, with 8 bases lying between them. The CDR3 sequence is 14 residues long. The germline V gene encodes CDR1 MNHEY and CDR2 SVGAGI. DNA of the CDR3: TGTGCCAGCAGTTACCAGGACAGTAATTCACCCCTCCACTTT. Translated: CASSYQDSNSPLHF.

This clonotype has more than one count but fewer than ten. CDR3 in DNA: TGTGCCAGTAGTACCCCCCGGACAGGGAACTACAATGAGCAGTTCTTC. Residues: CASSTPRTGNYNEQFF. The chain links TRBV19 to TRBJ2-1; 8 bases agree with TRBD1. After removal of 4 bases from V and 3 bases from J, the junction contained 8 bases not matched to a gene. CDR3 length: 16 amino acids. Per the germline V gene, CDR1 is LNHDA and CDR2 is SQIVND (reference sequence).

This clonotype has more than one count but fewer than ten. CDR3 nucleotides: TGTGCCAGCAGCTTAGCCGGGCTTCGAGAGACCCAGTACTTC. Encoded protein: CASSLAGLRETQYF. This rearrangement joins TRBV7-2 to TRBJ2-5; D not resolved. Looked up from germline, CDR1 is SGHTA and CDR2 is FQGNSA. Trimming pared 0 bases from V and 4 bases from J, leaving 9 bases between. This CDR3 has 14 amino acids.

This clonotype ranks as medium-sized. J is TRBJ2-7 and V is TRBV6-1, with D perhaps given as TRBD1 or TRBD2 (5 bases each). V lost 5 bases and J lost 2, with 10 bases in between. There are 13 residues in the CDR3. Per the germline V gene, CDR1 is MNHNS and CDR2 is SASEGT. The chain's CDR3 is CASSPRGAYEQYF. Here the CDR3 DNA reads TGTGCCAGCAGTCCTCGAGGGGCCTACGAGCAGTACTTC.

The gene calls are TRBV28 and TRBJ1-1; D gene unclear. Per germline, CDR1 MDHEN and CDR2 SYDVKM. V lost 5 bases and J lost 1, with 11 bases in between. The CDR3 spans 14 residues. CDR3 DNA: TGTGCCAGCAGTACACAGTACCGGAACACTGAAGCTTTCTTT. It codes for CASSTQYRNTEAFF.

There are a few counts of this clonotype. The CDR3 loop reads CASTNRRKGAIDYGYTF. The CDR3 DNA is TGTGCCAGCACTAATCGTCGTAAGGGGGCTATCGACTATGGCTACACCTTC. The chain recombines TRBV6-1 with TRBJ1-2; the match to TRBD1 covers 7 bases. The germline gives CDR1 MNHNS, CDR2 SASEGT. Germline trimming cut 7 bases from V and 3 bases from J; bases unmatched to any gene: 17. This CDR3 has 17 residues.

This chain joins TRBV24-1 and TRBJ2-7; 7 bases are a match to TRBD1. The CDR3 runs to 13 residues. V dropped 2 bases and J dropped 3; count of bases not matched to a gene: 0. Germline lookup yields CDR1 KGHDR and CDR2 SFDVKD. The CDR3, as DNA: TGTGCCACCAGTGATTGGACAGGCTACGAGCAGTACTTC. Translated: CATSDWTGYEQYF.

This sequence joins TRBV6-2 or TRBV6-3 and TRBJ2-1; D is uncertain. The V gene lost 3 bases and the J gene lost 8 bases, with 14 bases spanning the gap. The CDR3 is 14 residues long. In germline, CDR1 is MNHEY, CDR2 SVGEGT. The DNA for the CDR3 is TGTGCCAGCAGTTATGGGATAACAGTCCATGAGCAGTTCTTC. The encoded protein is CASSYGITVHEQFF.

The V and J genes are TRBV19 and TRBJ1-6; 11 bases are shared with TRBD1. J lost 6 bases, V lost 5 bases, and 6 bases had no gene match. Germline V gene lookup returns CDR1 LNHDA and CDR2 SQIVND (reference sequence). The CDR3 is 16 residues long. This chain's CDR3 is CASSPWTGGGNSPLHF. CDR3 in DNA: TGTGCCAGTAGTCCCTGGACAGGGGGCGGTAATTCACCCCTCCACTTT.

The rearrangement joins TRBV19 to TRBJ2-5; unclear D gene. V lost 6 bases and J 2 bases, leaving 10 bases between the germline ends. Germline lookup yields CDR1 LNHDA and CDR2 SQIVND (reference sequence). This CDR3 has 13 residues. In DNA form, the CDR3 reads TGTGCCAGTAGCAAAAAGGCACAAGAGACCCAGTACTTC. This encodes CASSKKAQETQYF.

The chain combines TRBV4-2 with TRBJ2-2; the match to TRBD2 covers 7 bases. The CDR3 contains 18 residues. CDR1 and CDR2 (germline): LGHNA, YNFKEQ. The V segment lost 4 bases and the J segment 9 bases; nucleotides outside the gene matches: 20. This chain's CDR3 is CASSPITGGSHFERELFF. As DNA, the CDR3 is TGTGCCAGCAGCCCTATTACTGGCGGGAGTCACTTTGAAAGGGAGCTGTTTTTT.

The sample holds a few counts of this clonotype. This chain uses TRBV23-1 with TRBJ2-3, with 7 bases lining up with TRBD2. TRBV23-1 is an ORF; its function is uncertain. CDR3 length: 18 residues. V was clipped by 7 bases and J by 3 bases; unmatched bases: 19. In DNA, the CDR3 is TGCGCCAGCACCCAACTTCTAGCGGAGGGGTGGAAAACAGATACGCAGTATTTT. This codes for CASTQLLAEGWKTDTQYF.

This clonotype has more than one count but fewer than ten. The chain joins TRBV28 to TRBJ2-5; D uncertain. This CDR3 contains 16 residues. Germline CDR1 MDHEN, CDR2 SYDVKM. The ends were cut back, 3 bases at V and 2 bases at J, with 16 bases in the middle. CDR3 region: CASSFPVIAGQETQYF. The CDR3, as DNA: TGTGCCAGCAGTTTTCCCGTGATCGCCGGTCAAGAGACCCAGTACTTC. Using reference TRBV28 and TRBJ2-5 for the parts outside the CDR3, the full variable domain is DVKVTQSSRYLVKRTGEKVFLECVQDMDHENMFWYRQDPGLGLRLIYFSYDVKMKEKGDIPEGYSVSREKKERFSLILESASTNQTSMYLCASSFPVIAGQETQYFGPGTRLLVL.

In its sample, this clonotype ranks as medium-sized (0.01 to 0.1%). The chain links TRBV4-2 to TRBJ1-6, with D hard to call. Germline CDR1 LGHNA, CDR2 YNFKEQ. Trimming removed 1 base at V and 0 bases at J, with 10 bases between. The CDR3 runs 17 residues. CDR3 DNA: TGTGCCAGCAGCCAAGGACGGACGAGCTCCTATAATTCACCCCTCCACTTT. Its protein is CASSQGRTSSYNSPLHF.

This clonotype is labeled as medium-sized. The CDR3 protein is CASSPPGRRREQYF. CDR3 DNA: TGTGCCAGCAGCCCCCCGGGACGCCGGCGGGAGCAGTACTTC. The chain uses TRBV7-2 and TRBJ2-7; D is perhaps TRBD1 or TRBD2 (5 bases each). Germline CDR1 and CDR2: SGHTA and FQGNSA. The length of the CDR3 is 14 residues. Trimming cost V 5 bases and J 7 bases, with 18 bases left between them.

Sample share makes this clonotype medium-sized. The chain joins TRBV7-2 to TRBJ2-1; 7 bases match TRBD2. Losses at the gene ends were 1 base for V and 4 bases for J; bases not matched to a gene: 13. Germline assignment: CDR1 SGHTA and CDR2 FQGNSA. The CDR3 extends over 18 amino acids. As DNA, the CDR3 is TGTGCCAGCAGCTTAGGGTGGGGTTTAGCGGGCCGATACAATGAGCAGTTCTTC. Its translation: CASSLGWGLAGRYNEQFF. The full variable domain, with the rest looked up from reference TRBV7-2 and TRBJ2-1, is GAGVSQSPSNKVTEKGKDVELRCDPISGHTALYWYRQSLGQGLEFLIYFQGNSAPDKSGLPSDRFSAERTGGSVSTLTIQRTQQEDSAVYLCASSLGWGLAGRYNEQFFGPGTRLTVL.

This clonotype counts as medium-sized. V usage is TRBV20-1 and J usage is TRBJ2-1; D might be TRBD2 (6 bases). The V end lost 6 bases, the J end lost 7 bases, and 16 bases lay between the germline ends. The germline CDR1 and CDR2 sequences are DFQATT and SNEGSKA (reference sequence). The CDR3 runs to 13 residues. The CDR3 spells CSARRDFQNEQFF. The CDR3 DNA is TGCAGTGCCCGGCGGGACTTCCAAAATGAGCAGTTCTTC.

This clonotype turned up a few times. The chain couples TRBV28 to TRBJ1-4; D is undetermined. Per the germline V gene, CDR1 is MDHEN and CDR2 is SYDVKM. The ends were cut back, 3 bases at V and 10 bases at J, with 21 bases in the middle. This CDR3 has 16 amino acids. For the CDR3, the DNA is TGTGCCAGCAGTTTCCAATACACCCTGGCAATGGGAAAACTGTTTTTT. This translates into CASSFQYTLAMGKLFF. Combining the CDR3 with reference TRBV28 and TRBJ1-4 gives the whole variable domain DVKVTQSSRYLVKRTGEKVFLECVQDMDHENMFWYRQDPGLGLRLIYFSYDVKMKEKGDIPEGYSVSREKKERFSLILESASTNQTSMYLCASSFQYTLAMGKLFFGSGTQLSVL.

This clonotype came up a few times. The chain links TRBV5-1 to TRBJ2-3, with 9 bases that match TRBD2. Germline V gives CDR1 SGHRS, CDR2 YFSETQ. Trimming at V came to 1 base and at J to 5 bases, leaving 8 bases not matched to a gene. This CDR3 region has 16 residues. The CDR3 region is CASSLFSGRGGDTQYF. CDR3 nucleotide sequence: TGCGCCAGCAGCTTGTTTAGCGGGAGAGGAGGAGATACGCAGTATTTT.

There are a few counts of this clonotype. The V and J genes are TRBV11-2 and TRBJ2-7; TRBD2 might be the D (6 bases). Deletions cut 2 bases from V and 6 bases from J, with 17 bases between. CDR3 size: 15 residues. CDR1 and CDR2 (germline): SGHAT, FQNNGV. CDR3 sequence reads: CASSLSPIGGVEQYF. The CDR3 region has the DNA TGTGCCAGCAGCTTATCTCCAATAGGAGGGGTCGAGCAGTACTTC.

This clonotype has only one observation. The chain employs TRBV2 and TRBJ1-5; TRBD1 matches 7 bases. The CDR3 totals 14 residues. Germline CDR1 is SNHLY and CDR2 is FYNNEI. Losses at the gene ends were 6 bases for V and 1 base for J; bases not matched to a gene: 3. CDR3 in DNA: TGTGCCAGCAGGGTCAGGGGGAGCAATCAGCCCCAGCATTTT. This sequence encodes CASRVRGSNQPQHF.

This clonotype was recorded a few times. The rearrangement uses TRBV27 and TRBJ1-1; possibly TRBD1 for D (6 bases). Germline V gives CDR1 MNHEY, CDR2 SMNVEV (reference sequence). The CDR3 runs 14 residues. The germline V and J ends were trimmed by 3 bases and 4 bases, with 12 bases remaining between them. CDR3 in amino acids: CASSFRGGVTEAFF. For the CDR3, the DNA is TGTGCCAGCAGTTTTAGGGGGGGGGTCACTGAAGCTTTCTTT.

This clonotype is medium-sized by share. The chain carries TRBV6-2 or TRBV6-3 and TRBJ2-1, with no clear D. The length of the CDR3 is 12 residues. In germline, CDR1 is MNHEY, CDR2 SVGEGT. Trimming removed 2 bases at V and 10 bases at J, with 9 bases between. The CDR3 DNA is TGTGCCAGCAGTTACCCCCTACACGAGCAGTTCTTC. It yields the protein CASSYPLHEQFF.